These 21 T cell receptor beta chains were all obtained from the same sample, sequenced in a study of blood T cell repertoires in COVID-19. Data came from immunoSEQ multiplex PCR; TCRdb stores just in-frame clones and leaves some out. This repertoire shows fewer than 350,000 clones, around 81% found once; its top ten account for 2.5% to 3%. The sequenced material came from peripheral blood. These receptors were obtained from a woman in her sixties with active or convalescent COVID-19.

The chain recombines TRBV7-2 with TRBJ1-2; D uncertain. Germline V gene lookup returns CDR1 SGHTA and CDR2 FQGNSA. Trimming stripped 1 base from V and 0 bases from J, with 12 bases between. This CDR3 spans 16 amino acids. CDR3 coding DNA: TGTGCCAGCAGCTTAGAGGCGGGCCGAGCTAACTATGGCTACACCTTC. Amino acid sequence: CASSLEAGRANYGYTF.

The chain uses TRBV4-3 and TRBJ1-1, with a tentative D call TRBD1 (6 bases). Trimming took 3 bases from V and 11 from J, leaving 16 bases between them. Germline CDR1 and CDR2: LGHNA and YSLEER. The CDR3 is made up of 13 amino acids. This CDR3 is CASSQLAGAGAFF. In DNA, the CDR3 is TGCGCCAGCAGCCAGCTGGCGGGGGCTGGCGCTTTCTTT.

The chain uses TRBV7-3 and TRBJ2-2, with D perhaps TRBD2 (7 bases). The V gene lost 4 bases and the J gene lost 5 bases, with 20 bases spanning the gap. CDR1 is SGHTA, CDR2 FQGTGA, per germline. CDR3 length equals 17 residues. CDR3 residues: CASSSGRAGTSTGELFF. The CDR3 nucleotides are TGTGCCAGCAGCTCTGGTCGAGCGGGGACAAGTACCGGGGAGCTGTTTTTT.

The rearrangement links TRBV30 to TRBJ2-2, with D perhaps matching TRBD2 (6 bases). This CDR3 is 15 amino acids long. Germline V gives CDR1 GTSNPN, CDR2 SVGIG (reference sequence). The V and J ends lost 0 bases and 6 bases respectively, with 14 bases between them. The CDR3 bases are TGTGCCTGGAGTGTACCGCGATGGGAGGCCGGGGAGCTGTTTTTT. Protein sequence: CAWSVPRWEAGELFF.

The chain has TRBV3-1 (or the pseudogene TRBV3-2) and TRBJ2-5, with a weak D call TRBD2 (7 bases). The CDR3 contains 14 residues. Trimming pared 6 bases from V and 3 bases from J, leaving 14 bases between. Germline CDR1 is LGHDT and CDR2 is YNNKEL (reference sequence). This chain's CDR3 is CASRSRGREETQYF. The DNA of the CDR3 is TGTGCCAGCAGGTCAAGGGGGAGGGAAGAGACCCAGTACTTC.

The CDR3 loop is CASRRGTGEDTEAFF. The CDR3 DNA sequence: TGTGCCAGCAGGAGAGGGACAGGGGAGGACACTGAAGCTTTCTTT. The J gene is TRBJ1-1, the V gene TRBV6-5, with 10 bases that match TRBD1. CDR3 length: 15 amino acids. Germline trimming cut 6 bases from V and 3 bases from J; bases unmatched to any gene: 7. Germline values: CDR1 MNHEY, CDR2 SVGAGI.

This clone was observed at least ten times. V gene TRBV7-9 combines with J gene TRBJ2-1; 11 bases are a match to TRBD1. Trimming removed 4 bases from V and 3 bases from J; junction bases left unmatched: 2. Germline lookup yields CDR1 SEHNR and CDR2 FQNEAQ (reference sequence). The CDR3 consists of 15 residues. This CDR3 reads CASSSGQGVYNEQFF. The CDR3 nucleotides read TGTGCCAGCAGCTCGGGACAGGGGGTCTACAATGAGCAGTTCTTC. Full variable domain (rest looked up from reference TRBV7-9 and TRBJ2-1): DTGVSQNPRHKITKRGQNVTFRCDPISEHNRLYWYRQTLGQGPEFLTYFQNEAQLEKSRLLSDRFSAERPKGSFSTLEIQRTEQGDSAMYLCASSSGQGVYNEQFFGPGTRLTVL.

This clone was detected a few times. This chain connects TRBV7-2 to TRBJ1-1, with D unresolved. The CDR3 sequence is 14 residues long. Trimming shortened V by 7 bases and J by 0 bases, and 12 bases separated the two germline ends. From germline, CDR1 is SGHTA and CDR2 FQGNSA. CDR3 protein: CASTGRGVNTEAFF. The CDR3 region has the DNA TGTGCCAGCACCGGGCGGGGTGTGAACACTGAAGCTTTCTTT.

DNA for the CDR3: TGTGCCAGCAGTGAAGCCCAGGCTCGCTCTGGAAACACCATATATTTT. As protein: CASSEAQARSGNTIYF. The chain carries TRBV6-1 and TRBJ1-3; D not resolved. The germline V gene encodes CDR1 MNHNS and CDR2 SASEGT. The CDR3 runs 16 residues. V dropped 0 bases and J dropped 0 bases, with 9 bases sitting between them.

The CDR3: CASKIGSNQPQHF. CDR3 nucleotides: TGTGCCAGCAAAATCGGTAGCAATCAGCCCCAGCATTTT. The chain has TRBV2 and TRBJ1-5; D ambiguous. Germline CDR1 reads SNHLY; CDR2 reads FYNNEI. The CDR3 extends over 13 amino acids. V was shortened by 7 bases and J by 0 bases, with 7 bases between the two germline ends. Full variable domain (outside the CDR3, taken from reference TRBV2 and TRBJ1-5): EPEVTQTPSHQVTQMGQEVILRCVPISNHLYFYWYRQILGQKVEFLVSFYNNEISEKSEIFDDQFSVERPDGSNFTLKIRSTKLEDSAMYFCASKIGSNQPQHFGDGTRLSIL.

This chain connects TRBV19 to TRBJ1-2; D is uncertain. Germline loops: CDR1 LNHDA, CDR2 SQIVND (reference sequence). This CDR3 is built from 12 residues. The germline V and J ends were trimmed by 5 bases and 2 bases, with 6 bases remaining between them. Written as DNA, the CDR3 is TGTGCCAGTAGTGCCAGGAACTATGGCTACACCTTC. Translating gives CASSARNYGYTF.

CDR3 coding DNA: TGCGCCATCCGAAGAGGCGGACAGCTGAACACCGGGGAGCTGTTTTTT. Its protein product is CAIRRGGQLNTGELFF. The chain combines TRBV5-1 with TRBJ2-2, with TRBD1 as a possible D gene (6 bases). Germline CDR1 and CDR2: SGHRS and YFSETQ. V lost 9 bases and J lost 1, with 19 bases in between. The CDR3 is 16 residues long. Supplemented by reference TRBV5-1 and TRBJ2-2, the full variable domain reads KAGVTQTPRYLIKTRGQQVTLSCSPISGHRSVSWYQQTPGQGLQFLFEYFSETQRNKGNFPGRFSGRQFSNSRSEMNVSTLELGDSALYLCAIRRGGQLNTGELFFGEGSRLTVL.

The chain links TRBV19 to TRBJ1-5; D call uncertain. CDR3 size: 14 residues. The V gene's germline CDR1 is LNHDA and CDR2 SQIVND (reference sequence). Trimming took off 5 bases at V and 6 bases at J, with 14 bases between the two ends. The CDR3 DNA reads as TGTGCCAGTAGTTCCACACCGTCGATTCAGCCCCAGCATTTT. The encoded protein is CASSSTPSIQPQHF. Complete variable domain (other parts from reference TRBV19 and TRBJ1-5): DGGITQSPKYLFRKEGQNVTLSCEQNLNHDAMYWYRQDPGQGLRLIYYSQIVNDFQKGDIAEGYSVSREKKESFPLTVTSAQKNPTAFYLCASSSTPSIQPQHFGDGTRLSIL.

The V gene is TRBV29-1, the J gene TRBJ1-3; D perhaps matches TRBD1 (5 bases). Trimming took 6 bases from V and 3 from J, leaving 12 bases between them. The CDR3 loop spans 13 amino acids. Germline CDR1 and CDR2: SQVTM and ANQGSEA. CDR3 loop: CSVTRVGGNTIYF. The CDR3 DNA reads TGCAGCGTAACCAGGGTTGGTGGAAACACCATATATTTT.

This rearrangement joins TRBV5-4 to TRBJ2-3; 10 bases agree with TRBD2. V lost 5 bases, J lost 4 bases, and 4 bases stayed unmatched. CDR1 and CDR2 (germline): SGHNT, YYREEE (reference sequence). CDR3 length equals 14 residues. The CDR3 sequence: CASRWSGGADTQYF. CDR3 coding DNA: TGTGCCAGCAGGTGGAGCGGGGGGGCAGATACGCAGTATTTT.

In its sample, this clone was seen a few times. The J gene is TRBJ1-6, the V gene TRBV13; 9 bases match TRBD1. Germline V gene lookup returns CDR1 PRHDT and CDR2 FYEKMQ (reference sequence). The CDR3 covers 17 residues. Unmatched junction bases numbered 13, after V lost 4 bases and J lost 9 bases. CDR3 nucleotide sequence: TGTGCCAGCAGCTCGCCCCGGGACAGGGCAAGAGGTTCACCCCTCCACTTT. Its translation: CASSSPRDRARGSPLHF.

The V call is TRBV6-1, the J call TRBJ1-5; no clear D. V was cut by 3 bases and J by 9 bases, with 18 bases left in between. This CDR3 is built from 15 residues. Germline V lookup: CDR1 MNHNS, CDR2 SASEGT. CDR3 residues: CASSDGRSLIPPQHF. The CDR3 region has the DNA TGTGCCAGCAGTGACGGTCGGTCCCTAATACCGCCCCAGCATTTT.

This clone was observed a handful of times. The CDR3 region has the DNA TGTGCCAGCAGCCATACAGGGGTGGGGAATGAGCAGTTCTTC. This sequence encodes CASSHTGVGNEQFF. The chain employs TRBV3-1 (or the pseudogene TRBV3-2) and TRBJ2-1, with 7 bases that match TRBD1. CDR1 and CDR2 (germline): LGHDT, YNNKEL (reference sequence). V dropped 3 bases and J dropped 7; count of bases not matched to a gene: 6. CDR3 size: 14 residues.

V is TRBV27 and J is TRBJ1-2; D possibly corresponds to TRBD1 (5 bases). The CDR3 is 18 residues long. Trimming removed 5 bases at V and 6 bases at J, with 28 bases between. CDR1 is MNHEY, CDR2 SMNVEV, per germline (reference sequence). The CDR3 loop reads CASSLYGGLGGIGHGYTF. The CDR3 DNA reads as TGTGCCAGCAGTCTTTATGGGGGGTTGGGAGGGATTGGTCATGGCTACACCTTC.

V gene TRBV14 combines with J gene TRBJ2-3; the match to TRBD1 covers 8 bases. Germline V CDR1 and CDR2: SGHDN, FVKESK. This CDR3 has 15 amino acids. The junction had 9 bases not matched to a gene; V was cut back by 8 bases and J by 2 bases. CDR3 region: CASGPDRGHTDTQYF. The CDR3 DNA is TGTGCCAGCGGTCCCGACAGGGGACACACAGATACGCAGTATTTT.

The CDR3 nucleotides read TGTGCCAGCAGTCAACCTCCAGAGGGAATCTATGGCTACACCTTC. It encodes CASSQPPEGIYGYTF. The V gene is TRBV6-5, the J gene TRBJ1-2, with D unresolved. Trimming took 5 bases from V and 4 from J, leaving 17 bases between them. Germline V gives CDR1 MNHEY, CDR2 SVGAGI. CDR3 length: 15 residues.